This TCR beta chain was obtained from a study of blood T cell repertoires in COVID-19. Study-level background: T cells, B-cell-depleted T cells, or PBMCs supplied cDNA or gDNA.

Produced via immunoSEQ multiplex PCR; TCRdb's table is partial and in-frame only. The repertoire holds about 250,000 clones, with nearly 90% as singletons. Trimming cost V 3 bases and J 1 base, with 10 bases left between them. Looked up from germline, CDR1 is SGDLS and CDR2 is YYNGEE. CDR3 length equals 14 residues. Input material: peripheral blood. The source of this sequence is a man between 18 and 29 years old with active or convalescent COVID-19. This rearrangement joins TRBV9 to TRBJ1-2; D remains ambiguous. This CDR3 is CASSGWADNYGYTF. As DNA, the CDR3 is TGTGCCAGCAGCGGATGGGCCGATAACTATGGCTACACCTTC.